This T cell receptor (beta chain) was recorded in a study of blood T cell repertoires in COVID-19. A Seattle source enrolled patients during active infection and followed them longitudinally. CDR1 and CDR2 from the germline V gene are SEHNR and FQNEAQ (reference sequence). The CDR3 length is 15 residues. Trimming cost V 0 bases and J 8 bases, with 13 bases left between them. Data came from immunoSEQ multiplex PCR; TCRdb stores just in-frame clones and leaves some out. The sample consists of 400,000 to 450,000 clones, roughly 90% of them appearing once. Sequencing input: peripheral blood. V and J are TRBV7-9 and TRBJ1-4; D remains unclear. This TCR derives from a woman aged 40 to 50 with COVID-19, enrolled during active disease. CDR3 protein: CASSLAEGGSEKLFF. The DNA for the CDR3 is TGTGCCAGCAGCTTAGCGGAAGGTGGGAGCGAAAAACTGTTTTTT.